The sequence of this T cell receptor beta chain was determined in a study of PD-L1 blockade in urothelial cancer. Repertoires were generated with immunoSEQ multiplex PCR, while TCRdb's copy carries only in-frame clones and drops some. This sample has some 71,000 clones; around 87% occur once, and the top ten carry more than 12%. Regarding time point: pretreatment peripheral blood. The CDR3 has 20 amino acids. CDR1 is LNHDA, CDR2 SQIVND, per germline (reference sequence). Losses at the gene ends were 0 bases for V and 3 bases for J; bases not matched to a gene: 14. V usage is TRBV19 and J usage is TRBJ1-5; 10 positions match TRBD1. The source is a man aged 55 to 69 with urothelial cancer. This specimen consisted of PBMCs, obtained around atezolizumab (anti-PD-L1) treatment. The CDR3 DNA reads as TGTGCCAGTAGTATAGATCTGAGGGGACAGGGGCGGATAGACAATCAGCCCCAGCATTTT. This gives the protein CASSIDLRGQGRIDNQPQHF.